A single sample is the source of the 27 T cell receptor beta chains below, sequenced in a study of OX40 agonist ivuxolimab in advanced cancers. The protocol was immunoSEQ multiplex PCR, while the TCRdb copy is restricted to in-frame clones and leaves out a portion. The sample holds tens of thousands of clones, about nine tenths seen once. The sample was CD4+ or CD8+ T cells sorted from blood, taken in a trial of the OX40 agonist ivuxolimab. Receptor source: an adult with an advanced solid tumor such as melanoma, head and neck, liver or kidney cancer.

The V call is TRBV4-1, the J call TRBJ1-1; D is uncertain. The CDR3 is 14 residues long. Trimming removed 2 bases at V and 1 base at J, with 8 bases between. CDR1 is MGHRA and CDR2 is YSYEKL in the germline V gene. CDR3 sequence reads: CASSQPGANTEAFF. The CDR3 coding sequence is TGCGCCAGCAGCCAACCGGGTGCGAACACTGAAGCTTTCTTT.

The rearrangement uses TRBV30 and TRBJ2-7; the D gene is possibly TRBD2 (6 bases). Germline loops: CDR1 GTSNPN, CDR2 SVGIG (reference sequence). The CDR3 contains 16 residues. V was cut by 3 bases and J by 0 bases, with 18 bases left in between. The CDR3 sequence is CAWSPRGGSYSYEQYF. For the CDR3, the DNA is TGTGCCTGGAGCCCCCGAGGAGGGTCATACTCCTACGAGCAGTACTTC.

This clone was recorded only once. The rearrangement uses TRBV7-8 and TRBJ1-2; 7 nucleotides align to TRBD1. The CDR3 length is 17 residues. Germline loops: CDR1 SGHVS, CDR2 FQNEAQ. V shed 5 bases, J shed 4 bases, and the junction held 16 bases outside the gene matches. CDR3 region: CASSPIPDREGRYGYTF. The CDR3 DNA follows: TGTGCCAGCAGCCCTATACCCGACAGGGAGGGACGCTATGGCTACACCTTC.

This chain joins TRBV15 and TRBJ2-7, with 9 bases identical to TRBD1. Looked up from germline, CDR1 is LNHNV and CDR2 is YYDKDF (reference sequence). CDR3 length: 17 amino acids. Trimming at V came to 2 bases and at J to 2 bases, leaving 10 bases not matched to a gene. Written as DNA, the CDR3 is TGTGCCACCAGCAGAAGCCCTGACAGGGGGTTCCCCTACGAGCAGTACTTC. Residues: CATSRSPDRGFPYEQYF.

The V and J genes are TRBV18 and TRBJ1-2; TRBD1 might be the D (6 bases). V lost 6 bases, J lost 6 bases, and 17 bases lay in between. Germline V CDR1 and CDR2: KGHSH, LQKENI. CDR3 length: 14 amino acids. The CDR3 nucleotides are TGTGCCAGCTCGCGACAGGATGAGACAAATGGCTACACCTTC. Its translation is CASSRQDETNGYTF.

This chain connects TRBV6-1 to TRBJ1-2; 8 bases align to TRBD1. The CDR3 is 13 residues long. V was clipped by 6 bases and J by 8 bases; unmatched bases: 8. The germline CDR1 and CDR2 sequences are MNHNS and SASEGT. The CDR3 protein is CASRDGQGWGYTF. CDR3 DNA: TGTGCCAGCAGAGACGGACAGGGATGGGGCTACACCTTC.

The CDR3, as DNA: TGTGCCAGCAGCTCCCGGACTAGCGGGAGTTGGGGTGAGCAGTTCTTC. Its translation is CASSSRTSGSWGEQFF. The chain carries TRBV11-1 and TRBJ2-1, with TRBD2 identical over 13 bases. CDR3 length: 16 amino acids. V shed 4 bases, J shed 9 bases, and the junction held 9 bases outside the gene matches. Germline values: CDR1 SGHAT, CDR2 FQDESV (reference sequence).

The chain combines TRBV28 with TRBJ1-1; D is undetermined. This CDR3 spans 11 amino acids. Germline V gives CDR1 MDHEN, CDR2 SYDVKM. V was pared by 4 bases and J by 6 bases, with 6 bases between. The CDR3 protein is CASSSTSEAFF. In DNA, the CDR3 is TGTGCCAGCAGTTCGACCTCTGAAGCTTTCTTT.

On this clone: The junction and the germline gene differ at one end; a read error may be behind it. The V gene is TRBV2, the J gene TRBJ2-3; a weak D match, TRBD1 (6 bases). Germline V gives CDR1 SNHLY, CDR2 FYNNEI. The CDR3 is 11 amino acids. The CDR3 reads CASTAGTRGSF. DNA of the CDR3: TGTGCCAGCACAGCCGGGACACGTGGGAGTTTT. Together with reference TRBV2 and TRBJ2-3, the CDR3 gives the full variable domain: EPEVTQTPSHQVTQMGQEVILRCVPISNHLYFYWYRQILGQKVEFLVSFYNNEISEKSEIFDDQFSVERPDGSNFTLKIRSTKLEDSAMYFCASTAGTRGSFGPGTRLTVL.

This rearrangement joins TRBV5-1 to TRBJ1-1; possible D gene TRBD1, 6 bases. The V gene lost 4 bases and the J gene lost 2 bases, with 15 bases spanning the gap. CDR1 and CDR2 from the germline V gene are SGHRS and YFSETQ. This CDR3 contains 15 residues. The CDR3 coding sequence is TGCGCCAGCAGCCCAATACAGGGTCCTAACACTGAAGCTTTCTTT. It yields the protein CASSPIQGPNTEAFF.

This chain connects TRBV20-1 to TRBJ1-3; D gene uncertain. Trimming took off 7 bases at V and 0 bases at J, with 4 bases between the two ends. The CDR3 extends over 11 amino acids. Germline V gene sequence: CDR1 DFQATT, CDR2 SNEGSKA (reference sequence). CDR3 amino acids: CSVASGNTIYF. For the CDR3, the DNA is TGCAGTGTCGCCTCTGGAAACACCATATATTTT.

This clone was seen more than once but under ten times. The chain joins TRBV30 to TRBJ1-4; D ambiguous. The CDR3 is 18 residues long. In germline, CDR1 is GTSNPN, CDR2 SVGIG (reference sequence). Trimming removed 2 bases from V and 0 bases from J, with 19 bases in between. The CDR3 DNA sequence: TGTGCCTGGAGTCGAAGCCGGCCAGTCGCTTCAACTAATGAAAAACTGTTTTTT. This sequence encodes CAWSRSRPVASTNEKLFF.

The chain joins TRBV6-6 to TRBJ1-5; 11 bases line up with TRBD1. Germline CDR1 and CDR2: MNHNY and SVGAGI (reference sequence). J was trimmed by 6 bases and V by 4 bases; bases with no gene match: 8. This CDR3 region has 16 residues. The CDR3, as DNA: TGTGCCAGCAGTTCAGGGACAGGGGGACTGGGTCAGCCCCAGCATTTT. Its protein product is CASSSGTGGLGQPQHF.

The rearrangement joins TRBV15 to TRBJ2-3, with D unclear. Germline V lookup: CDR1 LNHNV, CDR2 YYDKDF (reference sequence). V shed 0 bases and J shed 3 bases, with 1 base lying between them. The CDR3 is 12 amino acids. As DNA, the CDR3 is TGTGCCACCAGCAGAGAGACAGATACGCAGTATTTT. This gives the protein CATSRETDTQYF.

This clone was observed once. The chain has TRBV6-5 and TRBJ2-7; D call uncertain. The germline gives CDR1 MNHEY, CDR2 SVGAGI. Between the trimmed V and J ends, which lost 7 bases and 3 bases, there was a span of 7 bases. The CDR3 runs 11 residues. The chain's CDR3 is CASINGYEQYF. In DNA, the CDR3 is TGTGCCAGCATAAACGGCTACGAGCAGTACTTC.

This chain joins TRBV6-6 and TRBJ2-3; D tentatively fits TRBD1 or TRBD2 (6 bases each). The CDR3 sequence is 14 residues long. V lost 5 bases to trimming and J lost 2 bases, with 11 bases between them. Germline V gene data show CDR1 as MNHNY and CDR2 as SVGAGI (reference sequence). The CDR3, as DNA: TGTGCCAGCAGTCGATGGGGGGCCACAGATACGCAGTATTTT. This sequence encodes CASSRWGATDTQYF.

The J gene is TRBJ2-5, the V gene TRBV6-1; D is unresolved. Near its end, the DNA agrees better with TRBJ2-7, so the J call may be wrong. CDR3 length equals 13 residues. The germline V gene has CDR1 MNHNS and CDR2 SASEGT. CDR3: CASSEGGPYEQYF. Written as DNA, the CDR3 is TGTGCCAGCAGTGAAGGCGGACCCTACGAGCAGTACTTC.

The chain couples TRBV2 to TRBJ1-3, with D perhaps matching TRBD1 (5 bases). This CDR3 is 15 amino acids long. Germline assignment: CDR1 SNHLY and CDR2 FYNNEI. Trimming took 6 bases from V and 0 from J, leaving 12 bases between them. CDR3 in amino acids: CASRPQALSGNTIYF. The CDR3, as DNA: TGTGCCAGCAGACCACAGGCCCTCTCTGGAAACACCATATATTTT.

The gene calls are TRBV19 and TRBJ1-2, with D uncertain. This CDR3 has 14 amino acids. Germline V lookup: CDR1 LNHDA, CDR2 SQIVND (reference sequence). V was clipped by 3 bases and J by 2 bases, with 10 bases between them. The chain's CDR3 is CASSIGRGNYGYTF. The CDR3 nucleotides read TGTGCCAGTAGTATTGGGCGGGGAAACTATGGCTACACCTTC.

This rearrangement joins TRBV6-1 to TRBJ1-3; D gene uncertain. The V gene's germline CDR1 is MNHNS and CDR2 SASEGT. This CDR3 is built from 14 residues. Trimming cost V 7 bases and J 3 bases, with 13 bases left between them. This CDR3 reads CASIAGPNGNTIYF. The CDR3 nucleotides are TGTGCCAGCATTGCCGGCCCAAATGGAAACACCATATATTTT.

In DNA, the CDR3 is TGTGCCAGCAGTCCACCGGGACGGAATCAGCCCCAGCATTTT. It is translated as CASSPPGRNQPQHF. The V gene is TRBV27, the J gene TRBJ1-5; the D gene is possibly TRBD1 (5 bases). The germline CDR1 and CDR2 sequences are MNHEY and SMNVEV (reference sequence). The CDR3 contains 14 residues. V lost 5 bases and J lost 4, with 12 bases in between.

The rearrangement links TRBV5-1 to TRBJ2-5; 7 bases map to TRBD1. CDR1 SGHRS and CDR2 YFSETQ come from the germline V gene. After removal of 6 bases from V and 1 base from J, the junction contained 3 bases not matched to a gene. The CDR3 runs to 13 residues. This CDR3 is CASTRQGQETQYF. CDR3 DNA sequence: TGCGCCAGCACACGACAGGGCCAAGAGACCCAGTACTTC. The full variable domain, in which reference TRBV5-1 and TRBJ2-5 provide the parts outside the CDR3, is KAGVTQTPRYLIKTRGQQVTLSCSPISGHRSVSWYQQTPGQGLQFLFEYFSETQRNKGNFPGRFSGRQFSNSRSEMNVSTLELGDSALYLCASTRQGQETQYFGPGTRLLVL.

This chain joins TRBV11-1 and TRBJ2-7; 10 bases are a match to TRBD1. The V segment lost 5 bases and the J segment 3 bases; nucleotides outside the gene matches: 4. This CDR3 contains 14 residues. Germline-derived CDR1 and CDR2 are SGHAT and FQDESV (reference sequence). The CDR3 protein is CASSQGQGGYEQYF. The CDR3 DNA reads TGTGCCAGCAGCCAAGGACAGGGGGGCTACGAGCAGTACTTC.

The CDR3 sequence: CASSENHPAVGEQYF. As DNA, the CDR3 is TGTGCCAGCAGTGAGAACCACCCCGCCGTTGGGGAGCAGTACTTC. V gene TRBV2 combines with J gene TRBJ2-7, with unresolved D. The germline V gene encodes CDR1 SNHLY and CDR2 FYNNEI. V was trimmed by 3 bases and J by 7 bases, leaving 19 bases between them. CDR3 size: 15 residues.

This chain links TRBV10-3 with TRBJ2-7, with 7 positions matching TRBD1. Germline CDR1 reads ENHRY; CDR2 reads SYGVKD. This CDR3 has 14 residues. With V trimmed by 4 bases and J by 3 bases, 6 bases remained unmatched. The CDR3 coding sequence is TGTGCCATCAGTGCAGGGGGTTCTCTCTACGAGCAGTACTTC. Translation gives CAISAGGSLYEQYF.

The rearrangement uses TRBV28 and TRBJ2-7; 7 bases align to TRBD2. The CDR3 has 16 residues. J gave up 3 bases and V 2 bases, and 10 bases lay outside the gene matches. The germline V gene has CDR1 MDHEN and CDR2 SYDVKM. CDR3 bases: TGTGCCAGCAGTTTACCTGGGCTAGCGGCTAACTACGAGCAGTACTTC. Translated, it gives CASSLPGLAANYEQYF.

The genes are TRBV6-1 and TRBJ2-5; tentative D call: TRBD1 (6 bases). V lost 0 bases and J lost 1, with 15 bases in between. The CDR3 is 17 residues long. Per the germline V gene, CDR1 is MNHNS and CDR2 is SASEGT. The DNA for the CDR3 is TGTGCCAGCAGTGAAGCGAAGGGGACATATACCCAAGAGACCCAGTACTTC. This sequence encodes CASSEAKGTYTQETQYF.